This T cell receptor (beta chain) was sequenced in a study of response to subunit inactivated influenza vaccine. The CDR3 totals 14 residues. Looked up from germline, CDR1 is MNHNS and CDR2 is SASEGT. Trimming cost V 5 bases and J 5 bases; bases outside gene matches: 7. One entry per CDR3 protein results from TCRdb running MiXCR on the RT-PCR reads. The table has 400,000 to 650,000 distinct CDR3 sequences, 7.2% seen once; the top ten hold approximately 14%. In regard to this clonotype: Its antigen is undetermined.

Overall study findings and caveats: The authors suggested that every seasonal influenza vaccination recruits few new T cells.

This TCR was recovered from a man between 50 and 75 years old who received an inactivated influenza vaccine. The input for sequencing was PBMCs from blood, taken around 25 months after vaccination. The chain carries TRBV6-1 and TRBJ2-7, with 9 bases matching TRBD2. The CDR3 DNA is TGTGCCAGCAGTCCCCTAGCGGGGTCGAACGAGCAGTACTTC. Protein: CASSPLAGSNEQYF.